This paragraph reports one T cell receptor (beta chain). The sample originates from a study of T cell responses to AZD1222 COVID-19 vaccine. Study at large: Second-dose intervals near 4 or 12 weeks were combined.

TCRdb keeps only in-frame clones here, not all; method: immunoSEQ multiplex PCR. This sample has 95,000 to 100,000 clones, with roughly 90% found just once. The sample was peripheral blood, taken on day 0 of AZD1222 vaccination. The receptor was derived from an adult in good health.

The CDR3: CASRPSGGLWGEQFF. The CDR3 DNA follows: TGTGCCAGCAGACCAAGCGGGGGCCTCTGGGGAGAGCAGTTCTTC. The V gene is TRBV7-9, the J gene TRBJ2-1, with TRBD2 matching over 8 bases. Trimming removed 6 bases from V and 10 bases from J; junction bases left unmatched: 14. Germline assignment: CDR1 SEHNR and CDR2 FQNEAQ (reference sequence). The CDR3 is made up of 15 amino acids.